The 13 T cell receptor beta chains reported below all come from one sample, sequenced in a study of beta chain features in type 1 diabetes. What these receptors recognize is not known. Overall study results and limits: Moderately but significantly shorter TCRB CDR3s were found in Type 1 diabetes patients in all four CD4+ subsets.

The isolated RNA, all of it, was reverse transcribed, so expressed TCRB transcripts were what got sequenced. Clones were sequenced by immunoSEQ multiplex PCR, and TCRdb holds only the in-frame ones, with some missing. The sample shows 400,000 or so clones, 10% to 15% of them seen only once. The sample taken for sequencing was naive CD4+ T cells from blood. The receptors were sampled from a woman between 18 and 29 years old with type 1 diabetes.

The chain uses TRBV5-1 and TRBJ2-7; TRBD2 might be the D (7 bases). The germline V and J ends were trimmed by 1 base and 3 bases, with 14 bases remaining between them. Germline V gene lookup returns CDR1 SGHRS and CDR2 YFSETQ. CDR3 length: 15 residues. CDR3 DNA sequence: TGCGCCAGCAGCTTGTGGGGGGGGCTCATCTACGAGCAGTACTTC. Protein product: CASSLWGGLIYEQYF.

This clone has a handful of counts. This chain uses TRBV5-1 with TRBJ2-7, with a possible D match to TRBD1 (5 bases). The CDR3 is made up of 15 amino acids. CDR1 and CDR2 (germline): SGHRS, YFSETQ. The V end lost 3 bases, the J end lost 5 bases, and 18 bases lay between the germline ends. The CDR3 here is CASSSTPGSSDEQYF. CDR3 nucleotide sequence: TGCGCCAGCAGCTCAACTCCAGGGTCTTCGGACGAGCAGTACTTC.

In this sample, this clone turned up a few times. The gene calls are TRBV29-1 and TRBJ2-3; tentative D call: TRBD2 (5 bases). V was clipped by 3 bases and J by 0 bases, with 10 bases between them. This CDR3 is built from 14 residues. Germline lookup yields CDR1 SQVTM and CDR2 ANQGSEA. CDR3 region: CSVDSESSTDTQYF. The CDR3 nucleotides are TGCAGCGTTGATAGCGAATCTAGCACAGATACGCAGTATTTT.

This clone was seen only a few times. The J gene is TRBJ2-7, the V gene TRBV21-1; the table's TRBD2 call for D was not verified on the DNA. TRBV21-1 is reported as a pseudogene. The CDR3 has 15 amino acids. DNA of the CDR3: TGTGCCAGCAGCAAAGGCCACAGGGAGGGGTCCGAGCAGTACTTC. Translated: CASSKGHREGSEQYF.

The V and J genes are TRBV28 and TRBJ2-1, with TRBD2 matching 10 bases. The germline V gene encodes CDR1 MDHEN and CDR2 SYDVKM. The CDR3 covers 15 residues. V trimming: 6 bases; J trimming: 12 bases; junction bases outside the gene matches: 14. The CDR3 loop reads CASRLSGRVGFGQFF. In DNA, the CDR3 is TGTGCCAGCAGGCTGAGCGGGAGGGTGGGGTTTGGGCAGTTCTTC.

The rearrangement links TRBV14 to TRBJ2-2, with 10 bases lining up with TRBD1. This CDR3 is 15 amino acids long. Trimming took 7 bases from V and 6 from J; bases not matched to a gene: 8. Germline V CDR1 and CDR2: SGHDN, FVKESK. In DNA form, the CDR3 reads TGTGCCAGCAACTCGCGACAGGGGGCGGCCGGGGAGCTGTTTTTT. Amino acids: CASNSRQGAAGELFF.

This clone was seen only a few times. This chain joins TRBV5-6 and TRBJ1-5; D gene uncertain. This CDR3 is 14 amino acids long. Trimming cost V 3 bases and J 3 bases, with 10 bases left between them. Germline loops: CDR1 SGHDT, CDR2 YYEEEE. The CDR3 bases are TGTGCCAGCAGCTACCAAATGGCCAATCAGCCCCAGCATTTT. It encodes CASSYQMANQPQHF. Filled out from reference TRBV5-6 and TRBJ1-5, the complete variable domain reads DAGVTQSPTHLIKTRGQQVTLRCSPKSGHDTVSWYQQALGQGPQFIFQYYEEEERQRGNFPDRFSGHQFPNYSSELNVNALLLGDSALYLCASSYQMANQPQHFGDGTRLSIL.

This clone was found a few times. The J gene is TRBJ2-3, the V gene TRBV29-1; 9 nucleotides line up with TRBD2. The CDR3 is 13 residues long. V gave up 6 bases and J gave up 4 bases; unmatched junction bases: 5. Germline V CDR1 and CDR2: SQVTM, ANQGSEA. The CDR3 loop is CSVKTSGPDTQYF. CDR3 nucleotide sequence: TGCAGCGTAAAGACTAGCGGACCAGATACGCAGTATTTT.

The chain couples TRBV15 to TRBJ1-2, with D possibly matching TRBD1 (6 bases). The CDR3 runs to 15 residues. The germline V and J ends were trimmed by 0 bases and 4 bases, with 12 bases remaining between them. The germline CDR1 and CDR2 sequences are LNHNV and YYDKDF (reference sequence). This CDR3 is CATSRDSGAVYGYTF. CDR3 bases: TGTGCCACCAGCAGAGATTCAGGGGCGGTCTATGGCTACACCTTC.

The chain recombines TRBV7-9 with TRBJ1-1; D gene ambiguous. In germline, CDR1 is SEHNR, CDR2 FQNEAQ (reference sequence). V dropped 5 bases and J dropped 2 bases, with 9 bases sitting between them. The CDR3 has 13 amino acids. In nucleotides, the CDR3 is TGTGCCAGCAGCCGAAGCGAAAACACTGAAGCTTTCTTT. This gives the protein CASSRSENTEAFF.

The V and J genes are TRBV11-2 and TRBJ1-2; 10 nucleotides line up with TRBD1. V trimming: 4 bases; J trimming: 4 bases; junction bases outside the gene matches: 6. This CDR3 is 15 amino acids long. Germline values: CDR1 SGHAT, CDR2 FQNNGV. The CDR3 reads CASSSFRDRGYGYTF. The CDR3 DNA reads TGTGCCAGCAGCTCGTTCCGGGACAGGGGCTATGGCTACACCTTC. Combining the CDR3 with reference TRBV11-2 and TRBJ1-2 gives the whole variable domain EAGVAQSPRYKIIEKRQSVAFWCNPISGHATLYWYQQILGQGPKLLIQFQNNGVVDDSQLPKDRFSAERLKGVDSTLKIQPAKLEDSAVYLCASSSFRDRGYGYTFGSGTRLTVV.

This sequence joins TRBV5-4 and TRBJ2-3; TRBD2 matches 10 bases. J gave up 5 bases and V 3 bases, and 3 bases lay outside the gene matches. Germline V gene sequence: CDR1 SGHNT, CDR2 YYREEE (reference sequence). CDR3 length: 14 amino acids. The CDR3 reads CASSSRLAGDTQYF. The CDR3, as DNA: TGTGCCAGCAGCTCCCGACTAGCGGGAGATACGCAGTATTTT.

This clone was recorded a few times. The chain has TRBV10-3 and TRBJ1-1; 7 nucleotides align to TRBD1. CDR1 is ENHRY, CDR2 SYGVKD, per germline. V was clipped by 2 bases and J by 1 base; unmatched bases: 1. The CDR3 loop spans 14 amino acids. The CDR3 region has the DNA TGTGCCATCAGTGAGAACAGGGGGAACACTGAAGCTTTCTTT. It codes for CAISENRGNTEAFF.